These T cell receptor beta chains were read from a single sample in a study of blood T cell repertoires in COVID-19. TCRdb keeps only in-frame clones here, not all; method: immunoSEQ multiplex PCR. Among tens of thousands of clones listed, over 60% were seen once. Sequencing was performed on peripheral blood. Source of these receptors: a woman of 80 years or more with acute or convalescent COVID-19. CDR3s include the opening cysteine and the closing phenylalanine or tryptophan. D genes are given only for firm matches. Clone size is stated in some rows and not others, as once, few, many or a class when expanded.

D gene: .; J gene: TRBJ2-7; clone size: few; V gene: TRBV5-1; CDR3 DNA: TGCGCCAGCAGCTCAGTCAGTAACTACGAGCAGTACTTC; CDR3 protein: CASSSVSNYEQYF
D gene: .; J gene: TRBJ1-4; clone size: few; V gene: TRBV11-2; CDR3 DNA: TGTGCCAGCAGCCCCTTCCGGTCTACTAATGAAAAACTGTTTTTT; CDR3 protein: CASSPFRSTNEKLFF
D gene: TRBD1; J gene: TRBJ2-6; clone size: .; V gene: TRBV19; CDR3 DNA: TGTGCCAGTAGTCCGGGACAGGGAATCGCTGGGGCCAACGTCCTGACTTTC; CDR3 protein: CASSPGQGIAGANVLTF
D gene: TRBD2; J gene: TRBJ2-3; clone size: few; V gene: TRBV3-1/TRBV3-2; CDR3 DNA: TGTGCCAGCAGCCAGACGGGGGGGCTTGGGACAGATACGCAGTATTTT; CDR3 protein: CASSQTGGLGTDTQYF
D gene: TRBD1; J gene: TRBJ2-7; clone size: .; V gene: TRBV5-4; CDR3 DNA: TGTGCCAGCAGCTTGGGGGCAGGGGGCGCGGGATCCTACGAGCAGTACTTC; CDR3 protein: CASSLGAGGAGSYEQYF
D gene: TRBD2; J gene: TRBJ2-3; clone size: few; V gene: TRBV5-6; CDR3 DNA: TGTGCCAGCAGCTTCCTAGCGGTTAGCACAGATACGCAGTATTTT; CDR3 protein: CASSFLAVSTDTQYF
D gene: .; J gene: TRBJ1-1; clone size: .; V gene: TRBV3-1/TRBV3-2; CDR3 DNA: TGTGCCAGCAGCCAAGACCCGGGAGAGCACACTGAAGCTTTCTTT; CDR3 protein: CASSQDPGEHTEAFF
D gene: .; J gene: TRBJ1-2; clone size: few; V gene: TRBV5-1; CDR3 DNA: TGCGCCAGCAGCTTGGGTACGGACTATGGCTACACCTTC; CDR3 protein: CASSLGTDYGYTF
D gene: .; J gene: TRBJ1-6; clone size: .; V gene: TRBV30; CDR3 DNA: TGTGCCTGGAACCCCGGGACACGAAATTCACCCCTCCACTTT; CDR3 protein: CAWNPGTRNSPLHF
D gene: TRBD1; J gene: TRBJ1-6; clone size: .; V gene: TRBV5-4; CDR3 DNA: TGTGCCAGCAGCTCGGGACAGGGGGATTCACCCCTCCACTTT; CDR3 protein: CASSSGQGDSPLHF
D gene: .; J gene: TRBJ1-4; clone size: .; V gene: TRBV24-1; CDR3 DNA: TGTGCCACCAGTGACTTCTCGCAGGGGCCTAATGAAAAACTGTTTTTT; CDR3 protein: CATSDFSQGPNEKLFF
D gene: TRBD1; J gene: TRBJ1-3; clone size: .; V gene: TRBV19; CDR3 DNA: TGTGCCAGTAGTTCCCCCGGGACAGACTCTGGAAACACCATATATTTT; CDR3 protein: CASSSPGTDSGNTIYF
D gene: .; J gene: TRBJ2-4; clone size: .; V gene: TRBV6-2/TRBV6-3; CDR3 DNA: TGTGCCAGCAGTCAGGGCAAAAACATTCAGTACTTC; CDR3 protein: CASSQGKNIQYF
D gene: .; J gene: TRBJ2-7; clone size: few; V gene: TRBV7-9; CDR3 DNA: TGTGCCAGTTACAGGGAAGGCGAGCAGTACTTC; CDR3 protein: CASYREGEQYF
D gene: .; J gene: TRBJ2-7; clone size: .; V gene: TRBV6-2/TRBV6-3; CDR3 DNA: TGTGCCAGCAGTTTGGCCTTATCTAGCATCGAGCAGTACTTC; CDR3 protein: CASSLALSSIEQYF
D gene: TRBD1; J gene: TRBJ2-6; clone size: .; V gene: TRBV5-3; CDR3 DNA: TGTGCCAGAAGCTCACCGGGACAGGGGACTGGGGCCAACGTCCTGACTTTC; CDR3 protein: CARSSPGQGTGANVLTF